The rows below give T cell receptor beta chains drawn from one sample of a study of metastatic and nonmetastatic thyroid tumors. TCRdb used MiXCR to call clones anew from the PCR reads. The repertoire holds around 50,000 clones, more than 20% seen once, with over 3% in the top ten. Sequenced input: blood. These receptors came from a male donor with papillary thyroid cancer or a benign thyroid nodule (not recorded which). Some clones in this sample may be carry-over from other donors' samples. Each CDR3 is given with its conserved first and last residue. A D gene is named only where the DNA matches it firmly. The listing skips clone size in some rows; elsewhere it reads once, few, many or a size class.

J,size,V,D,CDR3,DNA
TRBJ1-5,-,TRBV30,-,CAWSYGDSGQPQHF,TGTGCCTGGAGTTATGGTGATTCGGGACAGCCCCAGCATTTT
TRBJ2-3,-,TRBV11-2,-,CASRSNRADTQYF,TGTGCCAGCAGATCCAATAGGGCAGATACGCAGTATTTT
TRBJ2-3,-,TRBV11-3,-,CASSLGGEGLNTQYF,TGTGCCAGCAGCTTAGGCGGAGAGGGTCTGAATACGCAGTATTTT
TRBJ1-1,few,TRBV28,-,CASSLFGGSTEDLF,TGTGCCAGCAGTTTATTCGGGGGCTCCACTGAAGATTTATTT
TRBJ1-5,medium-sized,TRBV20-1,-,CSASTPRTDSNQPQHF,TGCAGTGCCTCGACCCCCCGGACAGATAGCAATCAGCCCCAGCATTTT
TRBJ2-1,many,TRBV19,-,CASSIHNYNEQFF,TGTGCCAGTAGTATACATAACTACAATGAGCAGTTCTTC
TRBJ1-4,-,TRBV5-1,-,CASRKGEEKLFF,TGCGCCAGCAGGAAGGGGGAAGAAAAACTGTTTTTT
TRBJ2-1,-,TRBV18,TRBD1,CASSPDRGNEQFF,TGTGCCAGCTCACCAGACAGGGGTAATGAGCAGTTCTTC
TRBJ1-3,once,TRBV30,TRBD1,CAWGQGSGNTIYF,TGTGCCTGGGGACAGGGCTCTGGAAACACCATATATTTT
TRBJ2-1,many,TRBV27,-,CASSLSFGGYNEQFF,TGTGCCAGCAGTTTAAGCTTCGGCGGTTACAATGAGCAGTTCTTC
TRBJ1-5,few,TRBV28,-,CASNWGLQPQHF,TGTGCCAGCAATTGGGGGCTGCAGCCCCAGCATTTT
TRBJ1-5,-,TRBV12-3/TRBV12-4,TRBD1,CASGTGTGHQPQHF,TGTGCCAGCGGAACCGGGACAGGGCATCAGCCCCAGCATTTT
TRBJ2-1,many,TRBV5-1,TRBD2,CASSLRTSEQNEQFF,TGCGCCAGCAGCTTACGGACTAGCGAGCAGAATGAGCAGTTCTTC
TRBJ1-4,many,TRBV18,TRBD1,CASSQGADEKLFF,TGTGCCAGCTCCCAGGGGGCTGATGAAAAACTGTTTTTT
TRBJ2-5,many,TRBV27,-,CASSLIGVGGGTQYF,TGTGCCAGCAGTTTAATAGGAGTTGGGGGCGGGACCCAGTACTTC
TRBJ2-1,many,TRBV4-1,TRBD2,CASSQTSGRKDNEQFF,TGCGCCAGCAGCCAAACTAGCGGGAGAAAGGACAATGAGCAGTTCTTC
TRBJ1-1,many,TRBV25-1,-,CASSEGLNTEAFF,TGTGCCAGCAGTGAAGGGCTGAACACTGAAGCTTTCTTT
TRBJ2-1,many,TRBV19,-,CASSILNHGRGVIGEQFF,TGTGCCAGTAGTATTCTGAACCATGGGCGAGGGGTAATCGGGGAGCAGTTCTTC
TRBJ2-2,few,TRBV10-1,TRBD2,CASSRGDATGELFF,TGCGCCAGCAGTCGGGGGGACGCGACCGGGGAGCTGTTTTTT
TRBJ2-3,many,TRBV19,-,CASSIGGSHLGDTQYF,TGTGCCAGTAGTATTGGAGGCAGTCACTTGGGAGATACGCAGTATTTT
TRBJ1-1,few,TRBV6-2/TRBV6-3,-,CASSLEGGTEAFF,TGTGCCAGCAGCTTAGAGGGAGGTACTGAAGCTTTCTTT
TRBJ2-7,few,TRBV10-1,-,CASSSDSRGDQYF,TGCGCCAGCAGTTCCGACAGTAGGGGCGATCAGTACTTC
TRBJ2-1,few,TRBV6-5,-,CASSYGGEANEQFF,TGTGCCAGCAGTTACGGCGGGGAAGCCAATGAGCAGTTCTTC
TRBJ1-1,-,TRBV2,TRBD1,CATGTGQAFF,TGTGCCACCGGGACAGGGCAAGCTTTCTTT
TRBJ2-5,many,TRBV12-3/TRBV12-4,TRBD1,CASSLGQTGYGETQYF,TGTGCCAGCAGTTTAGGCCAGACAGGGTATGGGGAGACCCAGTACTTC
TRBJ2-3,-,TRBV6-5,-,CATNRDGTDTQYF,TGTGCCACAAACAGGGACGGGACAGATACGCAGTATTTT
TRBJ1-5,-,TRBV2,TRBD1,CTSRGTVGLNSNQPQHF,TGTACCAGCAGGGGGACAGTGGGTCTTAATAGCAATCAGCCCCAGCATTTT
TRBJ2-3,many,TRBV5-8,TRBD2,CASSTSPGGVDTQYF,TGTGCCAGCAGCACTTCCCCGGGGGGGGTAGATACGCAGTATTTT
TRBJ2-1,many,TRBV5-1,-,CASSIGQYNEQFF,TGCGCCAGCAGCATTGGACAGTACAATGAGCAGTTCTTC
TRBJ2-1,many,TRBV20-1,TRBD2,CSARAPGLGNNEQFF,TGCAGTGCTAGAGCCCCGGGACTAGGGAACAATGAGCAGTTCTTC
TRBJ1-2,few,TRBV6-1,-,CASSSPVMPYGYTF,TGTGCCAGCAGCTCTCCGGTAATGCCCTATGGCTACACCTTC
TRBJ2-5,many,TRBV20-1,TRBD2,CSASRDYRTQYF,TGCAGTGCTTCCCGGGACTACCGGACCCAGTACTTC
TRBJ2-7,few,TRBV12-3/TRBV12-4,TRBD1,CASSSWTGTTYEQYF,TGTGCCAGCAGTTCTTGGACAGGGACCACCTACGAGCAGTACTTC
TRBJ2-7,medium-sized,TRBV20-1,TRBD2,CSAINSGKLYEQYF,TGCAGTGCTATCAATAGCGGGAAGCTATACGAGCAGTACTTC
TRBJ2-7,many,TRBV5-1,-,CASSPPSTEQYF,TGCGCCAGCAGCCCCCCTTCGACAGAGCAGTACTTC
TRBJ1-1,many,TRBV4-1,-,CASSQMLLDTEAFF,TGCGCCAGCAGCCAAATGTTGTTGGACACTGAAGCTTTCTTT
TRBJ1-2,-,TRBV5-1,-,CASSLDGVFYGYTF,TGCGCCAGCAGCTTGGATGGTGTATTCTATGGCTACACCTTC
TRBJ1-2,-,TRBV6-1,-,CASSAMRGLEYVLGYTF,TGTGCCAGCAGTGCTATGAGGGGACTCGAGTACGTTCTGGGCTACACCTTC
TRBJ1-3,-,TRBV28,-,CASSRYTGFFENTIYF,TGTGCCAGCAGTAGATACACAGGGTTCTTCGAAAACACCATATATTTT
TRBJ1-6,-,TRBV18,-,CASSQASYNSPLHF,TGTGCCAGCTCACAGGCCTCCTATAATTCACCCCTCCACTTT
TRBJ2-1,-,TRBV11-2,-,CASSFGYNEQFF,TGTGCCAGCAGCTTTGGGTACAATGAGCAGTTCTTC
TRBJ1-5,many,TRBV3-1,-,CASSLPQEGPQHF,TGTGCCAGCAGCCTTCCCCAGGAAGGCCCCCAGCATTTT
TRBJ2-1,many,TRBV7-3,-,CASSLPGTNEQFF,TGTGCCAGCAGCTTACCGGGGACCAATGAGCAGTTCTTC
TRBJ2-1,many,TRBV6-1,TRBD2,CASSPKAGGSYNEQFF,TGTGCCAGCAGTCCCAAAGCGGGAGGGTCCTACAATGAGCAGTTCTTC
TRBJ1-4,once,TRBV3-1,TRBD1,CASSLNGQGNEKLFF,TGTGCCAGCAGCCTAAACGGACAGGGTAATGAAAAACTGTTTTTT
TRBJ2-1,many,TRBV5-1,-,CASSLGNNEQFF,TGCGCCAGCAGCTTGGGGAACAATGAGCAGTTCTTC
TRBJ1-3,few,TRBV12-3/TRBV12-4,-,CATRTSGNTIYF,TGTGCCACCCGAACCTCTGGAAACACCATATATTTT
TRBJ2-7,-,TRBV15,TRBD2,CATSNTGGGSYEQYF,TGTGCCACCAGCAATACGGGAGGCGGTTCCTACGAGCAGTACTTC
TRBJ2-2,many,TRBV5-1,-,CASSLTRMNTGELFF,TGCGCCAGCAGCTTGACACGAATGAACACCGGGGAGCTGTTTTTT
TRBJ1-6,many,TRBV12-5,TRBD1,CASGWDITGQGGSPLHF,TGTGCTAGTGGTTGGGACATAACGGGACAGGGAGGATCACCCCTCCACTTT
TRBJ1-4,many,TRBV5-5,-,CASSLGSRGDEKLFF,TGTGCCAGCAGCTTGGGGTCCCGGGGGGATGAAAAACTGTTTTTT
TRBJ1-5,few,TRBV5-8,-,CDSSQGVINQPEHF,TGTGACAGCAGCCAAGGGGTTATCAATCAGCCCGAGCATTTT
TRBJ1-2,many,TRBV20-1,TRBD1,CSATSQAGTGRNGYTF,TGCAGTGCCACCTCACAAGCCGGGACAGGGAGGAATGGCTACACCTTC
TRBJ1-1,-,TRBV6-1,-,CASSDRENTEAFF,TGTGCCAGCAGCGACAGAGAAAACACTGAAGCTTTCTTT
TRBJ2-5,many,TRBV20-1,TRBD2,CSARPGGETQYF,TGCAGTGCCCGCCCGGGGGGAGAGACCCAGTACTTC
TRBJ2-1,few,TRBV6-2/TRBV6-3,TRBD2,CASSYRMGGEEQFF,TGTGCCAGCAGTTACCGAATGGGGGGGGAGGAGCAGTTCTTC
TRBJ2-3,many,TRBV20-1,-,CSARDGGTSTDTQYF,TGCAGTGCTAGAGATGGTGGGACTAGCACAGATACGCAGTATTTT
TRBJ1-5,-,TRBV19,-,CASSVGTGHYSNQPQHF,TGTGCCAGTAGTGTCGGGACGGGACACTATAGCAATCAGCCCCAGCATTTT
TRBJ1-6,many,TRBV6-1,-,CASSTERVSPLHF,TGTGCCAGCAGTACCGAAAGAGTTTCACCCCTCCACTTT
TRBJ2-1,-,TRBV20-1,-,CSVIGLLVDNEQFF,TGCAGTGTAATCGGGTTGTTGGTTGACAATGAGCAGTTCTTC